This TCR beta chain was obtained from a study of cytomegalovirus exposure and HLA in healthy donors. Findings and caveats of the study: A later analysis found most CMV-associated TCR beta chains apparently HLA-restricted. An assumption of roughly uniform sequencing depth across donors underlay the presence/absence analyses. As confirmed in vitro, three CMV-associated chains were specific for CMV antigens.

From germline, CDR1 is LGHNA and CDR2 YNFKEQ. V was cut by 1 base and J by 0 bases, with 10 bases left in between. The length of the CDR3 is 16 residues. Comments on this clone: As yet, its antigen is unknown.

The PCR had 60 Vbeta and 13 Jbeta primers. The assay was immunoSEQ multiplex PCR, and TCRdb's table has in-frame clones only and misses some. The repertoire includes nearly 200,000 clones, approximately 83% of them detected once, and about 0.092% sits in the top ten. Sample: PBMCs. The TCR sequence derives from a boy between 2 and 15 years old in good health and CMV-seronegative. The gene calls are TRBV4-2 and TRBJ2-1; D is ambiguous. The CDR3 protein is CASSQVSVYSYNEQFF. The CDR3 nucleotides read TGTGCCAGCAGCCAAGTATCCGTATACTCCTACAATGAGCAGTTCTTC.